These 4 T cell receptor beta chains were all obtained from the same sample, sequenced in a study of blood T cell repertoires in COVID-19. Sequencing used immunoSEQ multiplex PCR; TCRdb keeps in-frame clones, though not all of them. The data show 200,000 or so clones, 85% to 90% seen once. Sample: peripheral blood. The receptors were sampled from a person aged 70 to 85 with COVID-19, enrolled during active disease.

The J gene is TRBJ2-3, the V gene TRBV5-4, with D possibly matching TRBD2 (5 bases). The CDR3 runs 14 residues. V was cut by 4 bases and J by 4 bases, with 13 bases left in between. Germline V gene data show CDR1 as SGHNT and CDR2 as YYREEE (reference sequence). CDR3 amino acids: CASSQRGSPDTQYF. The CDR3 DNA reads as TGTGCCAGCAGCCAACGCGGGTCCCCAGATACGCAGTATTTT.

The chain has TRBV19 and TRBJ1-2, with D possibly matching TRBD1 (6 bases). The CDR3 runs to 14 residues. V was cut by 2 bases and J by 4 bases, with 11 bases left in between. CDR1 and CDR2 (germline): LNHDA, SQIVND (reference sequence). DNA for the CDR3: TGTGCCAGTAGTATAAGGCAGGGGCCCTATGGCTACACCTTC. Translated: CASSIRQGPYGYTF. Supplemented by reference TRBV19 and TRBJ1-2, the full variable domain reads DGGITQSPKYLFRKEGQNVTLSCEQNLNHDAMYWYRQDPGQGLRLIYYSQIVNDFQKGDIAEGYSVSREKKESFPLTVTSAQKNPTAFYLCASSIRQGPYGYTFGSGTRLTVV.

This clone was seen more than once but under ten times. The chain links TRBV19 to TRBJ2-1; 8 positions match TRBD2. The V gene end was trimmed by 11 bases and the J gene end by 5 bases; junction bases not matched to a gene: 14. The CDR3 runs to 15 residues. Germline CDR1 LNHDA, CDR2 SQIVND (reference sequence). For the CDR3, the DNA is TGTGCCTGTCGCCTAGCGGGCGATGGTAACAATGAGCAGTTCTTC. It yields the protein CACRLAGDGNNEQFF.

This chain connects TRBV4-1 to TRBJ2-7; TRBD1 aligns across 11 bases. Looked up from germline, CDR1 is MGHRA and CDR2 is YSYEKL. CDR3 length equals 16 residues. The trim removed 3 bases at V and 4 bases at J, leaving 8 bases unmatched. CDR3 nucleotides: TGCGCCAGCAGCCACTTCACCGGGACAGGGGGTTACGAGCAGTACTTC. It codes for CASSHFTGTGGYEQYF.